This record looks at one T cell receptor (beta chain) sequence and its context. The antigen is unknown. This CDR3 spans 14 amino acids. V gave up 5 bases and J gave up 5 bases; unmatched junction bases: 4. Per germline, CDR1 SGHVS and CDR2 FNYEAQ. One to two pinch biopsies were taken from the rectum during colonoscopy. The sample comes from a study of pediatric ulcerative colitis. Findings and caveats of the study: Rectal pinch biopsies may have included blood-derived T cells, especially in patients with overt colitis. Ulcerative colitis patients shared more blood-rectal clones than controls.

Up to 500,000 reads were sequenced per sample. Produced via immunoSEQ multiplex PCR; TCRdb's table is partial and in-frame only. Of about 36,000 clones listed, around 78% are singletons. The TCR was taken from a boy under 18 with moderate ulcerative colitis. The rearrangement joins TRBV7-6 to TRBJ2-2, with TRBD1 matching 8 bases. Sequencing was performed on gut tissue. Written as DNA, the CDR3 is TGTGCCAGCAGCGGCCGGACAGGGACCGGGGAGCTGTTTTTT. Its translation: CASSGRTGTGELFF.